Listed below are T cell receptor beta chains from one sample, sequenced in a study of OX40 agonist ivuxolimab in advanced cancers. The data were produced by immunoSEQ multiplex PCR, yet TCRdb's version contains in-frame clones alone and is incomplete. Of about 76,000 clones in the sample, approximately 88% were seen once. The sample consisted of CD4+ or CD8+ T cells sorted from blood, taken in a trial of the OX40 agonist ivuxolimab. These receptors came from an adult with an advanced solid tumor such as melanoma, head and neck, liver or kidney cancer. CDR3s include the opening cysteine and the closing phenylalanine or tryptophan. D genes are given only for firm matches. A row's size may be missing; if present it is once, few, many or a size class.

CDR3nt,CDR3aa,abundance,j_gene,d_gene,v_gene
TGTGCCAGCTCGGCGGGAGAGGCGGATACGCAGTATTTT,CASSAGEADTQYF,few,TRBJ2-3,TRBD2,TRBV6-4
TGTGCCAGCATGCGGGAGGGACAGACCGGGGAGCTGTTTTTT,CASMREGQTGELFF,NA,TRBJ2-2,TRBD2,TRBV7-9
TGTGCCAGCAGCTTAGGTGGGCGTGGGGGGGAAGAAAGCTCCTACGAGCAGTACTTC,CASSLGGRGGEESSYEQYF,NA,TRBJ2-7,TRBD2,TRBV7-9
TGTGCCTGGAGTGTGGATAGCAATCAGCCCCAGCATTTT,CAWSVDSNQPQHF,once,TRBJ1-5,NA,TRBV30
TGTGCCAGCAGTAGGGTTAGGTACACCGGGGAGCTGTTTTTT,CASSRVRYTGELFF,NA,TRBJ2-2,NA,TRBV6-5
TGTGCCAGCAGCTTGGGGGGAGGGATGAACACTGAAGCTTTCTTT,CASSLGGGMNTEAFF,NA,TRBJ1-1,NA,TRBV5-4
TGTGCCAGTAGTATACTAGCTGGTGGGACGGATACGCAGTATTTT,CASSILAGGTDTQYF,NA,TRBJ2-3,NA,TRBV19
TGTGCCAGTAGTACCCGGACAGGGGATGGCTATGGCTACACCTTC,CASSTRTGDGYGYTF,few,TRBJ1-2,TRBD1,TRBV19
TGCGCCAGCAGCCAAGGAAAGACCCAGTACTTC,CASSQGKTQYF,NA,TRBJ2-5,NA,TRBV4-1
TGTGCCAGCAGCTTGTTCTCGGGGGGCGACGGCGGAGCTTTCTTT,CASSLFSGGDGGAFF,NA,TRBJ1-1,NA,TRBV5-6
TGTGCCAGCAGCGTAGGAGCGGAAACATGGGATACGCAGTATTTT,CASSVGAETWDTQYF,once,TRBJ2-3,NA,TRBV9
TGTGCCAGCTCACGGGCAGCAGGAGATAGCAATCAGCCCCAGCATTTT,CASSRAAGDSNQPQHF,NA,TRBJ1-5,NA,TRBV18
TGTGCCAGTAGTATCGGTGCGGCTAGCGGGAGGGATACGCAGTATTTT,CASSIGAASGRDTQYF,NA,TRBJ2-3,TRBD2,TRBV19
TGCGCCAGCAGCCTGGATGAGACCCAGTACTTC,CASSLDETQYF,NA,TRBJ2-5,NA,TRBV5-1
TGCGCCAGCAGCTCGACTAGCGGGATGGATACGCAGTATTTT,CASSSTSGMDTQYF,NA,TRBJ2-3,TRBD2,TRBV5-1
TGTGCCAGCAGCTCAGCCCAGGACACCGGGGAGCTGTTTTTT,CASSSAQDTGELFF,NA,TRBJ2-2,NA,TRBV13
TGTGCCAGCAGTTCTCATGCTGTCGGCTCCTACAATGAGCAGTTCTTC,CASSSHAVGSYNEQFF,few,TRBJ2-1,NA,TRBV27
TGTGCCAGCAGCTTAGGGACTGGCCCCGATAACTATGGCTACACCTTC,CASSLGTGPDNYGYTF,NA,TRBJ1-2,NA,TRBV7-6
TGTGCCAGCAGCGAGGGACTAGATTTGTATGAGCAGTTCTTC,CASSEGLDLYEQFF,NA,TRBJ2-1,TRBD2,TRBV7-8
TGTGCCATCAGTTGGACTAGCGCCTCGAACACCGGGGAGCTGTTTTTT,CAISWTSASNTGELFF,once,TRBJ2-2,TRBD2,TRBV10-3
TGTGCCAGCAGCCAAGACACAGTAGTACTTTATGGCTACACCTTC,CASSQDTVVLYGYTF,NA,TRBJ1-2,NA,TRBV14
TGTGCCAGCAGTTTCCTTAATCCTGAGTTTACAGCTGGGGCGGGCTACGAGCAGTACTTC,CASSFLNPEFTAGAGYEQYF,NA,TRBJ2-7,NA,TRBV28
TGTGCCAGCAGCCCTTTGGGGCCGGCGAATAACGAGCAGTACTTC,CASSPLGPANNEQYF,NA,TRBJ2-7,NA,TRBV27
TGTGCCAGCAGCGCGACGACCTCAACCTACGAGCAGTACTTC,CASSATTSTYEQYF,NA,TRBJ2-7,NA,TRBV9
TGTGCCAGCAGCTTACTAAGGGCTCAGCCCCAGCATTTT,CASSLLRAQPQHF,NA,TRBJ1-5,NA,TRBV7-9